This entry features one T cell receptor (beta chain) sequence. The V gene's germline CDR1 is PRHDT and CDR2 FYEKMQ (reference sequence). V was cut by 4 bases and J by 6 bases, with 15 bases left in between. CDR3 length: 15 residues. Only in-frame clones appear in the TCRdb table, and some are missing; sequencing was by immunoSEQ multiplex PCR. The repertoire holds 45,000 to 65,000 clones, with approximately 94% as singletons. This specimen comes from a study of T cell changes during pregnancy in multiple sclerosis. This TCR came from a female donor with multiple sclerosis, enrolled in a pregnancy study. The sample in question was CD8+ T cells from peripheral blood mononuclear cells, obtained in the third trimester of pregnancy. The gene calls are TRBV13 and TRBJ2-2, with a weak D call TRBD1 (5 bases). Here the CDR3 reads CASSSPGQHAGELFF. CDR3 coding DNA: TGTGCCAGCAGCTCGCCAGGGCAACATGCCGGGGAGCTGTTTTTT. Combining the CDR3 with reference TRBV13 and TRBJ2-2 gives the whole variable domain AAGVIQSPRHLIKEKRETATLKCYPIPRHDTVYWYQQGPGQDPQFLISFYEKMQSDKGSIPDRFSAQQFSDYHSELNMSSLELGDSALYFCASSSPGQHAGELFFGEGSRLTVL.